These 10 T cell receptor beta chains came from one sample sequenced in a study of human T cells and chemical hapten exposure. TCRdb processed the RACE reads anew with MiXCR; each CDR3 protein has one entry. The sample lists about 54,000 distinct CDR3 sequences, about a tenth occurring once. Described time point: patch test 2, 6 weeks after DPC sensitization. The treatment is: therapeutic diphenylcyclopropenone sensitization with weekly scalp DPC. Sequencing was performed on whole blood, taken in connection with sensitization to the hapten diphenylcyclopropenone (DPC). All receptors come from a woman between 45 and 65 years old with alopecia areata. Some clones in this sample may be carry-over from other donors' samples.

This clonotype was recorded a few times. CDR3 region: CASTPPGTGSYEQYF. In DNA, the CDR3 is TGTGCCAGCACCCCCCCTGGTACGGGCTCCTACGAGCAGTACTTC. The V call is TRBV28, the J call TRBJ2-7; D is unclear. The CDR3 has 15 amino acids. Trimming took off 7 bases at V and 0 bases at J, with 16 bases between the two ends. Germline-derived CDR1 and CDR2 are MDHEN and SYDVKM.

This clonotype was seen repeatedly, ten times or more. J is TRBJ1-1 and V is TRBV20-1; D ambiguous. The CDR3 loop spans 15 amino acids. The germline gives CDR1 DFQATT, CDR2 SNEGSKA (reference sequence). Trimming removed 0 bases from V and 2 bases from J, with 13 bases in between. Written as DNA, the CDR3 is TGCAGTGCTAGAGATCTGGAAGGGCCTAACACTGAAGCTTTCTTT. This gives the protein CSARDLEGPNTEAFF.

This clonotype was seen repeatedly, ten times or more. The chain has TRBV6-4 and TRBJ2-7; 7 bases fit TRBD1. Germline V gene data show CDR1 as MRHNA and CDR2 as SNTAGT. CDR3 size: 12 residues. The J segment lost 3 bases and the V segment lost 5 bases, leaving 1 base of the junction unmatched. CDR3 DNA sequence: TGTGCCAGCAGTAGACAGGGCTACGAGCAGTACTTC. Its translation: CASSRQGYEQYF.

This clonotype was counted ten times or more. The chain joins TRBV5-1 to TRBJ2-7; D not certain. The germline V gene has CDR1 SGHRS and CDR2 YFSETQ. CDR3 length equals 11 residues. Trimming shortened V by 4 bases and J by 4 bases, and 6 bases separated the two germline ends. The CDR3 here is CASSGPYEQYF. CDR3 sequence (DNA): TGCGCCAGCAGCGGACCATACGAGCAGTACTTC.

This clonotype has ten or more counts. The chain is built from TRBV6-2 or TRBV6-3 and TRBJ2-1; D possibly matches TRBD1 or TRBD2 (5 bases each). Germline V gives CDR1 MNHEY, CDR2 SVGEGT. V lost 11 bases, J lost 7 bases, and 18 bases lay in between. The CDR3 contains 13 residues. CDR3 sequence: CAGRGLAANEQFF. CDR3 bases: TGTGCCGGAAGGGGCCTAGCTGCGAATGAGCAGTTCTTC.

A few counts support this clonotype. The CDR3 loop is CASSDRVGEKLFF. The DNA for the CDR3 is TGTGCCAGCAGCGACAGGGTTGGAGAAAAACTGTTTTTT. This chain joins TRBV3-1 and TRBJ1-4; TRBD1 agrees at 7 bases. Trimming took 5 bases from V and 8 from J; bases not matched to a gene: 5. The CDR3 contains 13 residues. Germline CDR1 LGHDT, CDR2 YNNKEL (reference sequence). The full variable domain, completed using reference TRBV3-1 and TRBJ1-4, is DTAVSQTPKYLVTQMGNDKSIKCEQNLGHDTMYWYKQDSKKFLKIMFSYNNKELIINETVPNRFSPKSPDKAHLNLHINSLELGDSAVYFCASSDRVGEKLFFGSGTQLSVL.

This clonotype was seen more than once but under ten times. The chain recombines TRBV5-1 with TRBJ2-3; TRBD2 agrees at 8 bases. J lost 2 bases, V lost 2 bases, and 10 bases had no gene match. The CDR3 has 17 amino acids. Germline lookup yields CDR1 SGHRS and CDR2 YFSETQ. The CDR3 coding sequence is TGCGCCAGCAGCTTTGGGACTAGGGGCCTCTTCACAGATACGCAGTATTTT. Amino acids: CASSFGTRGLFTDTQYF.

This clonotype appeared many times. The chain recombines TRBV6-2 or TRBV6-3 with TRBJ1-1, with 11 bases identical to TRBD1. The V gene end was trimmed by 7 bases and the J gene end by 3 bases; junction bases not matched to a gene: 16. This CDR3 comprises 18 residues. Germline assignment: CDR1 MNHEY and CDR2 SVGEGT. This CDR3 is CASTNFRDRGRKDTEAFF. The DNA of the CDR3 is TGTGCCAGCACCAACTTCCGGGACAGGGGGAGAAAGGACACTGAAGCTTTCTTT.

The chain joins TRBV10-1 to TRBJ1-1; D gene unclear. Trimming took 6 bases from V and 5 from J, leaving 19 bases between them. The germline V gene encodes CDR1 WNHNN and CDR2 SYGVQD (reference sequence). This CDR3 comprises 15 residues. The CDR3 is CASSASIDGRTEAFF. CDR3 DNA sequence: TGCGCCAGCAGCGCCTCCATCGACGGGAGGACTGAAGCTTTCTTT.

This clonotype showed up many times. The V gene is TRBV5-1, the J gene TRBJ2-7, with 7 bases lining up with TRBD1. J was trimmed by 3 bases and V by 4 bases; bases with no gene match: 13. The length of the CDR3 is 16 residues. Germline-derived CDR1 and CDR2 are SGHRS and YFSETQ. The CDR3 DNA reads as TGCGCCAGCAGCCTGAGGACAGGCCAACCTTTCTACGAGCAGTACTTC. As protein: CASSLRTGQPFYEQYF.